A single TCR beta chain is shown here with its context. The specificity of this receptor is unknown. No much larger clonotype is one base removed from it; base qualities were not supplied. V is shortened by 1 base, J by 3 bases, and the region joining them spans 12 bases. As encoded in the germline V gene (reference sequence), CDR1 is GTSNPN while CDR2 is SVGIG. The CDR3 starts with the cysteine, ends with the phenylalanine, and has 14 residues. Only the CDR3 DNA stays, 42 bases, in frame from base 1. The cohort consisted of 670 or so healthy bone marrow donors. At the time of sampling, every cohort member was nominally healthy, though immune exposures that went unrecorded were likely present. The donor was CMV seronegative and was included in the group of over 300 seronegative cohort members. A peripheral blood sample was provided by each donor, and peripheral blood mononuclear cells were used for TCR beta sequencing. The Qiagen DNeasy Blood Extraction Kit was used to extract genomic DNA from the blood cell samples.

These data originate in a study of cytomegalovirus exposure and HLA in healthy donors listed by TCRdb under 2017. Study-wide context: According to an earlier analysis of several hundred of the donors, about 179 million T cells yielded 117 million unique TCR beta sequences and 276 Gb of sequence data. Around 300 gigabases of sequencing data and around 87 million unique TCR sequences were included in an early release covering roughly 700 HLA-typed donors. The genetic ancestry cluster associated with self-reported Caucasian donors included 65% to 90% of the roughly 400 genotyped donors. The study aimed to test whether signatures of past pathogen exposure could be identified by cataloging public T cell receptors. The study used immunosequencing to profile the T cell repertoires of several hundred subjects and linked those repertoires to cytomegalovirus serostatus. Besides the first cohort of 500 to 700 subjects, a separate validation cohort made up of around 120 different subjects was used. To predict cytomegalovirus infection status, the study combined high-throughput TCR immunosequencing, statistical association of individual TCRs with disease status, and machine learning. To study patterns of TCR occurrence, a later analysis re-analyzed previously published TCR beta repertoires from more than 550 donors and added high-resolution HLA genotyping. Rather than using new phenotypic data, the later analysis identified candidate immune exposures from TCR beta sequences and from how often those sequences occurred across donors. An earlier analysis of 500 to 650 of the donors applied high-throughput TCR beta sequencing to assess whether each TCR beta V gene segment acted as functional or pseudogenic. Alongside the repertoire data, information on donor age, sex, ethnicity and CMV serostatus was compiled. A later genetic analysis took genome-wide SNP genotypes for about 55% of the 666 donors and used that subset as a discovery cohort. Every repertoire in the discovery cohort had been generated on one and the same sequencing platform. HLA typing covered class I and class II loci at four-digit resolution. Typing coverage varied by locus: roughly 629-630 donors for A, B, C, DRB1 and DQB1; roughly 510 for DQA1; about 600 for DPA1; approximately 470 for DPB1. Five DR-DQ haplotypes were handled as single units for association and clustering because linkage in the cohort was strong. On average, roughly 250,000 unique TCR beta nucleotide sequences were sequenced per donor among 398 genotyped donors of the cohort, with about 19% of those sequences being non-productive. Overall study outcomes, separate from this receptor: Roughly uniform sequencing depth across donors was assumed in presence/absence analyses, although this assumption may not hold. In a later genetic analysis, fewer N-insertions in productive TCRs were reported among donors in an Asian-associated ancestry cluster than the roughly 670-donor mean. According to a later analysis, TCR association rates differed among HLA loci, with DRB1 alleles showing the most associated TCRs and HLA-C alleles showing the fewest. Because some donors lacked HLA typing at each locus, the association tests relied only on the typed subset. Linkage disequilibrium might explain the correlated functional status among segregating V segments, but an unknown experimental factor could not be ruled out. The study listed around 160 TCR beta chains as associated with cytomegalovirus. In vitro tests confirmed that a few of the cytomegalovirus-associated TCR beta chains recognize cytomegalovirus antigens. Because counts were too low, more than 15 rarely observed V segments, including chromosome 9 orphons, were left out of the earlier analysis of a few hundred of the donors. The authors suggested that the approach could potentially be generalized to other disease states and immunological phenotypes. The 87-base-pair reads could not distinguish some IMGT-functional V segments, including TRBV6-2 and TRBV6-3, so those segments were excluded. In an earlier analysis of around 600 of the donors, most TCR beta V segments appeared in productive rearrangements about 90% or about 30% of the time, broadly matching IMGT annotations. When HLA alleles, especially DR and DQ, strongly co-occurred, TCR associations were difficult to assign to individual alleles. Compared with equally common non-associated chains, HLA-associated TCR beta chains in a later analysis were more clonally expanded and had lower generation probabilities. A further reported finding was that TCR beta sequences accurately predicted the HLA-A and HLA-B alleles for most subjects in the first cohort. In a later analysis, most CMV-associated TCR beta chains were found to appear HLA-restricted, with HLA associations seemingly driven largely by CMV exposure. Several of the top co-occurrence clusters appeared to be linked to parvovirus B19, influenza, CMV and Epstein-Barr virus, according to a later analysis. A cluster of highly shared sequence variants was judged likely to be a technical artifact of the sequencing pipeline. Most TCR sequences were observed very rarely across donors, whereas some public TCRs were present in many individuals. At a false discovery rate of 0.05, a later analysis linked 16,000 or so TCR beta sequences to specific HLA alleles. The only immune exposure information available for the cohort was CMV serostatus. Cytomegalovirus status was reported to be diagnosed by the classifier with high specificity and sensitivity in both the original and validation cohorts. A later genetic analysis associated a missense DCLRE1C variant with V-gene and J-gene trimming of TCR beta chains, and an independent cohort replicated the association. In this cohort, only TCR beta chains were sequenced, and detectable features were limited by the absence of alpha or paired-chain data.

Library prep was done by the immunoSEQ multiplex PCR assay. The multiplex PCR relied on a mix of 60 forward primers for TCR Vbeta segments and 13 reverse primers for TCR Jbeta segments. The CDR3 region of rearranged TCR beta genes was amplified from genomic DNA by a multiplex PCR assay. The Illumina HiSeq System was used to sequence the amplified TCR beta libraries as 87-base-pair reads. The original methods were these. In a later analysis, tens of millions of unique TCR beta chains were counted across the 666 repertoires, and roughly 10 million of these chains were shared by at least two donors. A nearest-neighbor algorithm error-corrected the raw reads and collapsed the reads into unique sequences, merging closely related sequences to remove PCR and sequencing errors. V, D and J gene segments were assigned by aligning CDR3 sequences to IMGT reference sequences. For a sequence to be retained, a match of at least six nucleotides was required to both a V gene segment and a J gene segment. Rearrangements were classified as productive when the CDR3 lacked stop codons and remained in frame with V and J, and all other rearrangements were classified as non-productive. Following IMGT convention, CDR3 was defined as the stretch from the second conserved V-encoded cysteine to the conserved J-encoded phenylalanine. Sequences without an unambiguous match to a single V gene segment were excluded from the earlier analysis of about 630 of the donors. In an earlier analysis of around 590 of the donors, a V segment was called functional when productive rearrangements were above 56.7%, and segregating when the standard deviation between donors exceeded 5%. A statistical classification framework was built to diagnose cytomegalovirus status from the catalog of TCR beta chain sequences. V and J gene assignment, in a later analysis, came from comparing TCR nucleotide sequences with IMGT/GENE-DB human TR gene sequences. A later analysis assigned CDR3 sequences and most-parsimonious VDJ recombination scenarios with the TCRdist pipeline. In a later analysis, every TCR beta chain was defined by the combination of its CDR3 amino acid sequence and its V-gene family, and reads without a unique V-gene family were dropped. As a way to deal with suspected cross-contamination and a sequencing artifact, a later analysis dropped roughly 620 nucleotide sequences that were highly shared and had low generation probability. In a later analysis, a clonal expansion index was calculated for each public chain from normalized within-repertoire ranks of inferred template counts. A later analysis computed generation probabilities with a VDJ recombination model fitted to out-of-frame rearrangements, and checked the results against IGoR. In a later analysis, TCR-TCR, TCR-HLA and TCR-CMV co-occurrence was scored with hypergeometric tests, and a repertoire-size bias correction was applied to TCR pairs. False discovery rates were estimated in a later analysis by permuting HLA or CMV assignments 20 times. A later analysis grouped co-occurring TCRs with DBSCAN, adding TCRdist sequence similarity when clustering within HLA-allele-positive subsets. For co-occurrence clustering, repertoires with fewer than 30,000 or more than 120,000 public chains were excluded, along with a handful of repertoires with anomalous nucleotide sharing. This immuneACCESS table, as held by TCRdb, lists in-frame sequences with V and J called but not all clones. Of the missing ones, under half trace to an unresolved V gene in checked studies; the others have no known cause. Clonal size and the V and J genes are those of that table, whereas D and trimming came from the DNA. For this sample the table gives 45,000 to 60,000 clones, of which about three quarters were detected only once. The ten largest clones add up to roughly 3% of the sample.

The material sequenced was PBMCs. This receptor was identified in a man younger than 35 in good health and CMV-seronegative. The sequence is built from TRBV30 and TRBJ1-2, with a weak D call of TRBD1 (6 bases match). CDR3 sequence: CAWSGPGQYYGYTF. In nucleotides, the sequence is TGTGCCTGGAGTGGGCCGGGACAATACTATGGCTACACCTTC.